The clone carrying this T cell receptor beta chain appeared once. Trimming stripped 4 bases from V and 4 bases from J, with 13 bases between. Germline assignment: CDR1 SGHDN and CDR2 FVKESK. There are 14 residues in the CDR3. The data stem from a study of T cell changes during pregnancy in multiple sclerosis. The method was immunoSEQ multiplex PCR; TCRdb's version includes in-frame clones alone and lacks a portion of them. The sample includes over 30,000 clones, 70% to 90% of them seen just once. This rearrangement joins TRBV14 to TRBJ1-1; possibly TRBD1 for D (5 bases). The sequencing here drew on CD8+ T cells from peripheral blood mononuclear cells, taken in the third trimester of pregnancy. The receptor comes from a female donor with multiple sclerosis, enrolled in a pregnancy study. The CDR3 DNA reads TGTGCCAGCAGCCCCTTTGGGGCCGGCACTGAAGCTTTCTTT. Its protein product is CASSPFGAGTEAFF.